This is a list of T cell receptor beta chains from one sample in a study of control samples from healthy donors and cancer patients. Produced via immunoSEQ multiplex PCR; TCRdb's table is partial and in-frame only. The table shows about 48,000 clones, with about 93% occurring only once. Sample: PBMCs. The receptors originated from a woman aged 45-59 years with head and neck cancer. The CDR3 runs from the conserved cysteine through the conserved F or W. The D gene is left open where the match is weak. Rows give clone size only sometimes, using once, few, many, or a class for an expanded clone.

J gene | V gene | D gene | clone size | CDR3 DNA | CDR3 protein
TRBJ1-4 | TRBV28 | NA | NA | TGTGCCAGCAGCCCCAGGGGAGGGGGGAGCAATGAAAAACTGTTTTTT | CASSPRGGGSNEKLFF
TRBJ1-5 | TRBV12-3/TRBV12-4 | NA | NA | TGTGCCAGCAGTTTGTCTAGCAATCAGCCCCAGCATTTT | CASSLSSNQPQHF
TRBJ2-4 | TRBV5-5 | NA | NA | TGTGCCAGCAGCTTTGTAGACGGGGGAAGGGGCAACATTCAGTACTTC | CASSFVDGGRGNIQYF
TRBJ1-4 | TRBV15 | TRBD1 | once | TGTGCCACCAGCAGGACCTTGGGACAGTCTGCAACTAATGAAAAACTGTTTTTT | CATSRTLGQSATNEKLFF
TRBJ1-2 | TRBV25-1 | NA | NA | TGTGCCAGCAGTGATGGGGTTCTCGGAGTCTACGGCTACACCTTC | CASSDGVLGVYGYTF
TRBJ1-4 | TRBV2 | NA | NA | TGTGCCAGCAGTGCACAGTATAATGAAAAACTGTTTTTT | CASSAQYNEKLFF
TRBJ2-3 | TRBV1 | NA | NA | TGCACCAGCACCCTACTAGCGAATAGCACAGATACGCAGTATTTT | CTSTLLANSTDTQYF
TRBJ2-3 | TRBV24-1 | NA | NA | TGTGCCACCAGTGACAGGGGGACGGGAGGTGGTACGCAGTATTTT | CATSDRGTGGGTQYF
TRBJ2-1 | TRBV6-1 | NA | NA | TGTGCCAGCAGTGATCCCCGGGGAGCCAAGGCTCACAATGAGCAGTTCTTC | CASSDPRGAKAHNEQFF
TRBJ2-5 | TRBV7-6 | NA | NA | TGTGCCAGCAGCTTAATGGGTCTAGCCGGGGAGACCCAGTACTTC | CASSLMGLAGETQYF
TRBJ1-5 | TRBV7-2 | NA | few | TGTGCCAGCAGCCCAGCAGAGGGGTTGGGCAATCAGCCCCAGCATTTT | CASSPAEGLGNQPQHF
TRBJ2-3 | TRBV19 | TRBD2 | NA | TGTGCCAGTAGTATAGGTAGCGGGGGCACAGATACGCAGTATTTT | CASSIGSGGTDTQYF
TRBJ2-3 | TRBV7-6 | NA | NA | TGTGCCAGCAGCCTCTGGGGCGGTAGCACAGATACGCAGTATTTT | CASSLWGGSTDTQYF
TRBJ2-3 | TRBV19 | NA | NA | TGTGCCAGTAGTATAGGGGGGAGAGGCACAGATACGCAGTATTTT | CASSIGGRGTDTQYF
TRBJ2-6 | TRBV9 | NA | NA | TGTGCCAGCAGCGTAGCATTGGAACCTGGGGCCAACGTCCTGACTTTC | CASSVALEPGANVLTF
TRBJ1-5 | TRBV5-8 | TRBD1 | NA | TGTGCCAGCGGAGGTGAGATCGGACAGGTCAATCAGCCCCAGCATTTT | CASGGEIGQVNQPQHF
TRBJ2-7 | TRBV5-4 | NA | NA | TGTGCCAGCAGCTTTTGGCAGGGCGACGAGCAGTACTTC | CASSFWQGDEQYF
TRBJ1-5 | TRBV28 | NA | NA | TGTGCCAGCAGCCAGCCCCAGCATTTT | CASSQPQHF